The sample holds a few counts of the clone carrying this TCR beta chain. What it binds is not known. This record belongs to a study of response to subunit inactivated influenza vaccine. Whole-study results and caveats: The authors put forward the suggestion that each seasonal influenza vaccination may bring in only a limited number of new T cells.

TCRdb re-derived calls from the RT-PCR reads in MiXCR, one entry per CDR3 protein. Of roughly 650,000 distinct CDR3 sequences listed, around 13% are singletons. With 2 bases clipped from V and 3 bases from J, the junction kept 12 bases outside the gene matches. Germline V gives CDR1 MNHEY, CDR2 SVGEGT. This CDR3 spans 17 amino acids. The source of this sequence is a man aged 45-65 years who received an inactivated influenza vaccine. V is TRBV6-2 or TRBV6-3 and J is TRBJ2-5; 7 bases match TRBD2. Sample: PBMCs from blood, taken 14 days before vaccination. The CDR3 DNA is TGTGCCAGCAGTTACCCTTCGAGCGGGGCAGCAGAAGAGACCCAGTACTTC. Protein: CASSYPSSGAAEETQYF.